This T cell receptor (beta chain) was recorded in a study of control samples from healthy donors and cancer patients. The germline V gene has CDR1 SGHTS and CDR2 YDEGEE. This CDR3 is built from 14 residues. V gave up 1 base and J gave up 10 bases, with 17 bases separating them. This clone is a singleton in its sample. Here immunoSEQ multiplex PCR was the method, and the copy in TCRdb shows in-frame clones only, minus some. The sample contains 100,000 or so clones, roughly 92% of which appear only once. The J gene is TRBJ1-1, the V gene TRBV5-8; weak D call: TRBD1 (5 bases). This clonotype originated in a woman aged 25 to 39 in good health. Material: blood. The CDR3 reads CASSLRVWDRGAFF. The CDR3, as DNA: TGTGCCAGCAGCTTGCGGGTTTGGGATAGGGGAGCTTTCTTT.